The clone carrying this T cell receptor beta chain was counted ten times or more. CDR3 length: 15 residues. The V segment lost 0 bases and the J segment 2 bases; nucleotides outside the gene matches: 0. Germline assignment: CDR1 SEHNR and CDR2 FQNEAQ (reference sequence). This entry is derived from a study of early T cells in non-severe SARS-CoV-2 infection. From the 5' RACE reads, TCRdb called clonotypes with MiXCR, one entry per CDR3 protein. Here the sample spans just over 95,000 distinct CDR3 sequences, 11% being singletons. The V and J genes are TRBV7-9 and TRBJ2-5; TRBD2 agrees at 10 bases. The sample comprised whole blood. The source of this sequence is an adult who was a healthcare worker with PCR-confirmed SARS-CoV-2 infection or an uninfected control (not recorded which). Written as DNA, the CDR3 is TGTGCCAGCAGCTTAGCTAGCGGGGGGCAAGAGACCCAGTACTTC. Its protein product is CASSLASGGQETQYF.